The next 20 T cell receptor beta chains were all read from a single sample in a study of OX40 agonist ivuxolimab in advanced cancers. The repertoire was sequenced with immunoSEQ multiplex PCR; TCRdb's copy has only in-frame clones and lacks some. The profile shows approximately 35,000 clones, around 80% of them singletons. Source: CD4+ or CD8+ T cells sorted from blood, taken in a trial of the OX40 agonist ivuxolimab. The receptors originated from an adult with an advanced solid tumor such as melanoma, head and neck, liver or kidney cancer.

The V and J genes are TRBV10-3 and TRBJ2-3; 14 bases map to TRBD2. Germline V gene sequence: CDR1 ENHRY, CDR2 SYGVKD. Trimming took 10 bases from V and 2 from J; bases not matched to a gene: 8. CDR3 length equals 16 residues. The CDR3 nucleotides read TGTGCCACCTTGCCGGGACTAGCGGGGGTCACAGATACGCAGTATTTT. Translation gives CATLPGLAGVTDTQYF.

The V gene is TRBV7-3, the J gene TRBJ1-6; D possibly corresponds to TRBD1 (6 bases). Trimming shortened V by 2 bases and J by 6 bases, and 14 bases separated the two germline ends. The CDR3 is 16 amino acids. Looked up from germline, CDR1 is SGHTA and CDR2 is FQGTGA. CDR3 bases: TGTGCCAGCAGCTTAGGGGGCTTCGGTGGTAATTCACCCCTCCACTTT. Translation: CASSLGGFGGNSPLHF. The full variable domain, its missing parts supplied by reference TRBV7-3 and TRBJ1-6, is GAGVSQTPSNKVTEKGKYVELRCDPISGHTALYWYRQSLGQGPEFLIYFQGTGAADDSGLPNDRFFAVRPEGSVSTLKIQRTERGDSAVYLCASSLGGFGGNSPLHFGNGTRLTVT.

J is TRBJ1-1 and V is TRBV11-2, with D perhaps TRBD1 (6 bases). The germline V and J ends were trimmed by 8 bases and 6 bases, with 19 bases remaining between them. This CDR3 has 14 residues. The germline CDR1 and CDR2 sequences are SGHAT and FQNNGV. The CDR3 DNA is TGTGCCAGCCGAACTCAGGGGTGGACTTCTGAAGCTTTCTTT. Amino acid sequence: CASRTQGWTSEAFF.

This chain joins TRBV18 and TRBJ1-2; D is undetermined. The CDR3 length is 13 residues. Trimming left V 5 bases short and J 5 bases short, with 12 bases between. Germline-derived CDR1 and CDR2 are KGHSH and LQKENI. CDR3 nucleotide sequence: TGTGCCAGCTCAACTGAATCCTTTTATGGCTACACCTTC. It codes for CASSTESFYGYTF. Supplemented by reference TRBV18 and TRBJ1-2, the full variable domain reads NAGVMQNPRHLVRRRGQEARLRCSPMKGHSHVYWYRQLPEEGLKFMVYLQKENIIDESGMPKERFSAEFPKEGPSILRIQQVVRGDSAAYFCASSTESFYGYTFGSGTRLTVV.

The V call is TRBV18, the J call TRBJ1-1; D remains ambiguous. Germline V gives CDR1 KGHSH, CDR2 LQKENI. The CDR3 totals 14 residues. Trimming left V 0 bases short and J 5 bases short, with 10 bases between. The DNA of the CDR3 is TGTGCCAGCTCACCACCGGGGAAGACAACTGAAGCTTTCTTT. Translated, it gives CASSPPGKTTEAFF. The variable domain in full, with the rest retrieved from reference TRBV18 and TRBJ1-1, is NAGVMQNPRHLVRRRGQEARLRCSPMKGHSHVYWYRQLPEEGLKFMVYLQKENIIDESGMPKERFSAEFPKEGPSILRIQQVVRGDSAAYFCASSPPGKTTEAFFGQGTRLTVV.

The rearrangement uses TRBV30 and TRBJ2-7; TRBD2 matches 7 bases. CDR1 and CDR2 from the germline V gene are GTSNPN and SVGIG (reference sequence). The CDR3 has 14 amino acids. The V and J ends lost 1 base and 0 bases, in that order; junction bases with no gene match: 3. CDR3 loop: CAWSAGGFSYEQYF. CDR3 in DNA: TGTGCCTGGAGTGCGGGGGGTTTCTCCTACGAGCAGTACTTC.

The CDR3 sequence: CASSLGSYTEAFF. CDR3 nucleotides: TGCGCCAGCAGCCTGGGGTCGTACACTGAAGCTTTCTTT. The chain uses TRBV5-1 and TRBJ1-1; no reliable D call. The CDR3 runs to 13 residues. Looked up from germline, CDR1 is SGHRS and CDR2 is YFSETQ. V gave up 4 bases and J gave up 3 bases, with 10 bases separating them.

As DNA, the CDR3 is TGCGCCAGCAGCTTGGACTCGACGCTAATAGGTGGCTACACCTTC. Translated: CASSLDSTLIGGYTF. This chain links TRBV5-1 with TRBJ1-2; D is unresolved. The V end lost 0 bases, the J end lost 7 bases, and 16 bases lay between the germline ends. CDR3 length equals 15 residues. Germline CDR1 is SGHRS and CDR2 is YFSETQ.

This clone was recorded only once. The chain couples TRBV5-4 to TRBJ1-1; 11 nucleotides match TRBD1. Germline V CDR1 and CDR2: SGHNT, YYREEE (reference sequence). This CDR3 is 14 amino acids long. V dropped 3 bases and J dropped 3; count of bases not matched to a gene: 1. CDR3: CASSWGQGDTEAFF. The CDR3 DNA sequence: TGTGCCAGCAGCTGGGGACAGGGGGACACTGAAGCTTTCTTT. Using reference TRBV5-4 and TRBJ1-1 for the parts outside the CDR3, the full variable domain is ETGVTQSPTHLIKTRGQQVTLRCSSQSGHNTVSWYQQALGQGPQFIFQYYREEENGRGNFPPRFSGLQFPNYSSELNVNALELDDSALYLCASSWGQGDTEAFFGQGTRLTVV.

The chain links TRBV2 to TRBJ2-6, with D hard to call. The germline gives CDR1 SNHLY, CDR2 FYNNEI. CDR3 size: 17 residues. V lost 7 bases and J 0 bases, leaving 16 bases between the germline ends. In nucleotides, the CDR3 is TGTGCCAGCATTCTCGGCAGAAGGAGCTCTGGGGCCAACGTCCTGACTTTC. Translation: CASILGRRSSGANVLTF.

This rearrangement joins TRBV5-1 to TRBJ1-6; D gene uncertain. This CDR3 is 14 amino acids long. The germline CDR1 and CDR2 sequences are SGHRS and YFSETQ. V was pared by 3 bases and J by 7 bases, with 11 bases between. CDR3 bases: TGCGCCAGCAGCTCCGCCCCAGGAAATTCACCCCTCCACTTT. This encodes CASSSAPGNSPLHF.

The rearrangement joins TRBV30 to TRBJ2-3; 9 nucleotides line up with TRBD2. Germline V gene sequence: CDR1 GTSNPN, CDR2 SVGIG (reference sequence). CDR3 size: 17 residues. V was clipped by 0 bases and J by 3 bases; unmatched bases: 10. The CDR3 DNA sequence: TGTGCCTGGAGTGTTAGTTGGGGGCTAGCGGGGACAGATACGCAGTATTTT. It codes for CAWSVSWGLAGTDTQYF.

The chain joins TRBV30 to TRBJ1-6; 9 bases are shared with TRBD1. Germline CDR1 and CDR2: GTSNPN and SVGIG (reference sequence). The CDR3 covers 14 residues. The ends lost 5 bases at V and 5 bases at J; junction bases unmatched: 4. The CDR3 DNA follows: TGTGCCTGGGGAAGGACAGGGGATAATTCACCCCTCCACTTT. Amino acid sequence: CAWGRTGDNSPLHF.

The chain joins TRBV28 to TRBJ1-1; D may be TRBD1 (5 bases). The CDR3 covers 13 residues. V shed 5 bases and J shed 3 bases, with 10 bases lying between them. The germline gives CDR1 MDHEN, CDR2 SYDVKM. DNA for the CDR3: TGTGCCAGCAGTCGTTCGGGGCACACTGAAGCTTTCTTT. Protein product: CASSRSGHTEAFF.

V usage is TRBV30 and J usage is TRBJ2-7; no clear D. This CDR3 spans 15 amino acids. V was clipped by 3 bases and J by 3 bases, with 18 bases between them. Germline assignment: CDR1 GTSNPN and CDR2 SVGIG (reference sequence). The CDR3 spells CAWRQGYWENYEQYF. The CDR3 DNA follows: TGTGCCTGGAGGCAAGGCTATTGGGAAAACTACGAGCAGTACTTC. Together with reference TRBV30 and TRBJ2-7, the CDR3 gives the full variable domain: SQTIHQWPATLVQPVGSPLSLECTVEGTSNPNLYWYRQAAGRGLQLLFYSVGIGQISSEVPQNLSASRPQDRQFILSSKKLLLSDSGFYLCAWRQGYWENYEQYFGPGTRLTVT.

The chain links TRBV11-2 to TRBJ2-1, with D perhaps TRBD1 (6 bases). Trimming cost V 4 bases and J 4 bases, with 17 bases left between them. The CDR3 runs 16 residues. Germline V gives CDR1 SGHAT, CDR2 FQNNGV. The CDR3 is CASSSLFAGEYNEQFF. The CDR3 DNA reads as TGTGCCAGCAGCTCTCTTTTTGCAGGGGAGTACAATGAGCAGTTCTTC.

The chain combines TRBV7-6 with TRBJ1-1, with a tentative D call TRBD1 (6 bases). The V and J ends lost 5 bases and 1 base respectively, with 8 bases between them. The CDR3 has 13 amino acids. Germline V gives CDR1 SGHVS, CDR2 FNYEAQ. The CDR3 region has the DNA TGTGCCAGCAGCCGGACAGAGAACACTGAAGCTTTCTTT. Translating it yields CASSRTENTEAFF.

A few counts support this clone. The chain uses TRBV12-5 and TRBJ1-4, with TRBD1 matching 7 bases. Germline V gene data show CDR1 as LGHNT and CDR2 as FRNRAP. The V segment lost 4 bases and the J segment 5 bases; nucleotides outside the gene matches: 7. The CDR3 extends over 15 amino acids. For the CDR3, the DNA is TGTGCTAGTGGTTCGTCACAGGGGTTCAATGAAAAACTGTTTTTT. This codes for CASGSSQGFNEKLFF.

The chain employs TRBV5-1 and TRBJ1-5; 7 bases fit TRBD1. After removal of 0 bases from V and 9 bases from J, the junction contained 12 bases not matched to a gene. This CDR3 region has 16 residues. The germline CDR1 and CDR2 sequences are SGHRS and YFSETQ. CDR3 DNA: TGCGCCAGCAGCTTGGAGCAGGGGGGACCCGGACGGCCCCAGCATTTT. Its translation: CASSLEQGGPGRPQHF. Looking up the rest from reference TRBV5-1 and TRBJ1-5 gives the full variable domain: KAGVTQTPRYLIKTRGQQVTLSCSPISGHRSVSWYQQTPGQGLQFLFEYFSETQRNKGNFPGRFSGRQFSNSRSEMNVSTLELGDSALYLCASSLEQGGPGRPQHFGDGTRLSIL.

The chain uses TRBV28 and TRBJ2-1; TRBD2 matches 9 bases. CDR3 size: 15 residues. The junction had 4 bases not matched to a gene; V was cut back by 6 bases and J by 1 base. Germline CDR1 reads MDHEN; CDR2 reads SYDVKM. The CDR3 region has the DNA TGTGCCAGCAGCAGCGGGGGGCTTTCCTACAATGAGCAGTTCTTC. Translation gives CASSSGGLSYNEQFF.